Listed here is a single T cell receptor (beta chain). Assay: immunoSEQ multiplex PCR; the TCRdb copy retains only in-frame clones and omits some. The sample includes roughly 49,000 clones, around 78% of them seen just once. The V end was cut by 6 bases, the J end by 0 bases, with 12 bases between. The CDR3 consists of 15 residues. Germline V lookup: CDR1 MRHNA, CDR2 SNTAGT. This record belongs to a study of cytotoxic CD8 clonotypes in ibrutinib-treated CLL. This chain joins TRBV6-4 and TRBJ2-1; tentatively, D is TRBD2 (6 bases). This receptor was taken from a human donor with chronic lymphocytic leukemia. This sample comprised PBMCs, obtained after 24 months of ibrutinib treatment. The CDR3 loop is CASRGTSRSYNEQFF. DNA of the CDR3: TGTGCCAGCAGGGGGACTTCACGCTCCTACAATGAGCAGTTCTTC.